This T cell receptor (beta chain) was sequenced for a study of OX40 agonist ivuxolimab in advanced cancers. Measured with immunoSEQ multiplex PCR; TCRdb has only the in-frame clones, and not every one. The table lists about 19,000 clones, 80% to 90% of them singletons, with 13% in the top ten. The V end was cut by 0 bases, the J end by 6 bases, with 6 bases between. This CDR3 contains 11 residues. Germline V gene sequence: CDR1 DFQATT, CDR2 SNEGSKA (reference sequence). The V and J genes are TRBV20-1 and TRBJ2-7, with D perhaps matching TRBD2 (5 bases). The sample consisted of CD4+ or CD8+ T cells sorted from blood, taken in a trial of the OX40 agonist ivuxolimab. The TCR was taken from an adult with an advanced solid tumor such as melanoma, head and neck, liver or kidney cancer. CDR3 residues: CSAREGVEQYF. CDR3 DNA: TGCAGTGCTAGAGAGGGAGTCGAGCAGTACTTC.